These T cell receptor beta chains were read from a single sample in a study of OX40 agonist ivuxolimab in advanced cancers. Sequencing used immunoSEQ multiplex PCR; TCRdb keeps in-frame clones, though not all of them. The sample consists of about 53,000 clones, 82% of them appearing once. The source material was CD4+ or CD8+ T cells sorted from blood, sampled in a trial of the OX40 agonist ivuxolimab. These TCRs come from an adult with an advanced solid tumor such as melanoma, head and neck, liver or kidney cancer. Both conserved end residues are trimmed from each CDR3.

v_gene: TRBV5-1
j_gene: TRBJ2-5
CDR3aa: ASSLGVSGGAETQY

v_gene: TRBV19
j_gene: TRBJ2-3
CDR3aa: ATTARDTQY

v_gene: TRBV2
j_gene: TRBJ1-5
CDR3aa: ASGATGGHQPQH

v_gene: TRBV11-2
j_gene: TRBJ2-5
CDR3aa: ASRRASGRAVKTQY

v_gene: TRBV23-1
j_gene: TRBJ2-5
CDR3aa: ASSQTARGAETQY

v_gene: TRBV11-2
j_gene: TRBJ2-1
CDR3aa: ASSLQGVSNEQF

v_gene: TRBV5-4
j_gene: TRBJ2-2
CDR3aa: ASSFFGNTGELF

v_gene: TRBV2
j_gene: TRBJ2-3
CDR3aa: ASSELSSGLGDTQY

v_gene: TRBV4-2
j_gene: TRBJ1-4
CDR3aa: ASSQELSSTNEKLF

v_gene: TRBV5-5
j_gene: TRBJ2-4
CDR3aa: ASSLGIAKNIQY

v_gene: TRBV11-1
j_gene: TRBJ1-1
CDR3aa: ASSFDPGQGNTEAF

v_gene: TRBV6-1
j_gene: TRBJ2-7
CDR3aa: ASRRGQPPYEQY

v_gene: TRBV4-1
j_gene: TRBJ1-6
CDR3aa: ASSQGTLDSPLH

v_gene: TRBV30
j_gene: TRBJ1-2
CDR3aa: AWSPRRGFYGYT

v_gene: TRBV11-3
j_gene: TRBJ1-6
CDR3aa: ASSSRVGGYSPLH

v_gene: TRBV7-8
j_gene: TRBJ2-2
CDR3aa: ASSLGRNTGELF

v_gene: TRBV7-9
j_gene: TRBJ2-2
CDR3aa: ASSPGQGATGGELF

v_gene: TRBV7-2
j_gene: TRBJ1-1
CDR3aa: ASSFGGGMSVTEAF

v_gene: TRBV19
j_gene: TRBJ2-3
CDR3aa: ASSRPQGLAGPDTQY

v_gene: TRBV5-1
j_gene: TRBJ2-7
CDR3aa: ASSLEPNSEQY

v_gene: TRBV7-7
j_gene: TRBJ2-2
CDR3aa: ASSSGSLVTTGELF

v_gene: TRBV19
j_gene: TRBJ2-3
CDR3aa: ASSKGPAEADTQY

v_gene: TRBV30
j_gene: TRBJ2-2
CDR3aa: AWSLAGGGNTGELF

v_gene: TRBV4-1
j_gene: TRBJ2-1
CDR3aa: ASSQGLLATYNEQF

v_gene: TRBV25-1
j_gene: TRBJ1-4
CDR3aa: ASRGLNTEKLF

v_gene: TRBV4-1
j_gene: TRBJ2-3
CDR3aa: ASSQVSVGLASNTQY

v_gene: TRBV5-1
j_gene: TRBJ1-2
CDR3aa: ASSLDRDDYT

v_gene: TRBV9
j_gene: TRBJ2-3
CDR3aa: ASSPYGTSDSTDTQY

v_gene: TRBV19
j_gene: TRBJ1-4
CDR3aa: ASSIQGVGEKLF